This T cell receptor beta chain was observed in a study of T cell responses to AZD1222 COVID-19 vaccine. Whole-study results and caveats: Repertoire sampling happened only post peak T cell response. Two AZD1222 administrations were followed by greater Spike-specific TCR breadth and depth. Seropositive at baseline were only six or seven AZD1222 recipients. The reported proportion of spike-specific TCRs targeting unmutated variant regions was nearly half.

The repertoire was sequenced with immunoSEQ multiplex PCR; TCRdb's copy has only in-frame clones and lacks some. The top ten hold less than 7% of the sample, which has some 140,000 clones, about 87% seen once. Note on this clone: Antigen: not known.

This CDR3 is 15 amino acids long. The trim removed 2 bases at V and 4 bases at J, leaving 5 bases unmatched. Germline V gene lookup returns CDR1 LGHNA and CDR2 YSLEER. This receptor was taken from an adult in good health. Sequences were derived from peripheral blood, sampled on day 0 of AZD1222 vaccination. The J gene is TRBJ1-2, the V gene TRBV4-3, with 9 bases lining up with TRBD1. The CDR3 region has the DNA TGCGCCAGCAGCCAAAACCCGGGACAGGGCTATGGCTACACCTTC. This codes for CASSQNPGQGYGYTF.